This T cell receptor (beta chain) appears in the sequencing data of a study of T cell responses to AZD1222 COVID-19 vaccine. The CDR3 runs 14 residues. V lost 5 bases and J 1 base, leaving 11 bases between the germline ends. Germline V gives CDR1 MNHEY, CDR2 SMNVEV (reference sequence). Sequencing was performed with immunoSEQ multiplex PCR; in TCRdb, only in-frame clones are kept and a portion is missing. Of approximately 110,000 clones in the sample, over 75% were seen once. V and J are TRBV27 and TRBJ1-2, with no clear D. Sequencing was performed on peripheral blood, taken on day 0 of AZD1222 vaccination. This receptor was obtained from an adult in good health. CDR3 amino acids: CASSPRTYNYGYTF. As DNA, the CDR3 is TGTGCCAGCAGTCCCAGGACCTATAACTATGGCTACACCTTC.